What follows is one TCR beta chain and its context. Its antigen is currently unknown. This sample is drawn from a study of lymphopenia after photon versus proton radiotherapy. Findings and caveats of the study: Relative stability marked proton patients; photon patients lost diversity and naive cells. After the lymphocyte nadir, photon-treated repertoires showed oligoclonal expansion, especially of CD8+ Temra cells. Only patients who died were analyzed for survival; proton advantage is unproven. Larger post-nadir TCR diversity loss correlated inversely with survival in deceased patients.

The CDR3 is made up of 14 amino acids. V was pared by 7 bases and J by 5 bases, with 18 bases between. Per the germline V gene, CDR1 is MDHEN and CDR2 is SYDVKM. This table comes from immunoSEQ multiplex PCR, and its TCRdb copy is limited to in-frame clones, with some not included. Counted here are roughly 25,000 clones, approximately 85% occurring once; the ten biggest clones make up roughly 5.2%. The genes are TRBV28 and TRBJ2-7, with D possibly TRBD1 on 6 matching bases. The input for sequencing was peripheral blood, taken from a patient treated with photon-based radiotherapy. The sequence was obtained from a man in his thirties or forties with gastric cancer. CDR3 sequence: CASTRPGAVHEQYF. Written as DNA, the CDR3 is TGTGCCAGCACCCGGCCAGGGGCGGTCCACGAGCAGTACTTC.